This T cell receptor beta chain was recorded in a study of blood T cell repertoires in COVID-19. Study in general: Specimens from acute and convalescent COVID-19 originated in the United States, Italy and Spain. Sources were T cells, B-cell-depleted T cells, or PBMCs; the material itself was cDNA or gDNA.

In this sample, this clone turned up once. Authors' methods: Cell counts per sample came from amplifying reference gene primers. Produced via immunoSEQ multiplex PCR; TCRdb's table is partial and in-frame only. V and J calls and clone size are those listed in that table; D and trimming were worked out from the DNA. The table lists about 150,000 clones, roughly 84% of them singletons, with roughly 12% in the top ten. CDR1 is SEHNR and CDR2 is FQNEAQ in the germline V gene (reference sequence). The CDR3 length is 14 residues. V was clipped by 5 bases and J by 6 bases; unmatched bases: 6. Seattle-derived patients entered the study during active infection and were followed longitudinally.

Sample: peripheral blood. This chain links TRBV7-9 with TRBJ1-5; 8 bases fit TRBD1. The clonotype originates from a woman aged 55-75 years with COVID-19, enrolled during active disease. The CDR3 coding sequence is TGTGCCAGCAGCACCGGGACAGGTGGTCAGCCCCAGCATTTT. It specifies CASSTGTGGQPQHF.